The clone carrying this TCR beta chain appeared many times. Its antigen is unidentified. This sample was taken from a study of neurological immune-mediated disorders. Broader study findings: Among 34 multiple sclerosis patients, phylogenetic grouping put the repertoires of 18 into a single related-CDR3 cluster, a possible signature. HTLV-1-associated myelopathy had the most TCR clonal expansion, and multiple sclerosis had the least, less than healthy controls. The absence of any CDR3 amino acid sequence shared by expanded clones across subjects suggests that repertoires were private in all groups.

The authors produced cDNA by 5'RACE using 10-nucleotide random UMIs. TCRdb redid the calling of the 5' RACE reads with MiXCR, one entry per CDR3 protein. In the table there are around 130,000 distinct CDR3 sequences, about 3.2% of which are singletons. CDR1 and CDR2 from the germline V gene are SGHRS and YFSETQ. Trimming stripped 4 bases from V and 0 bases from J, with 12 bases between. This CDR3 region has 15 residues. The sequence was obtained from a woman in her twenties or thirties with multiple sclerosis. The chain has TRBV5-1 and TRBJ2-3; no clear D. Sequencing was done on a sample of PBMCs. The DNA for the CDR3 is TGCGCCAGCAGCCAAACAGCTTCTAGCACAGATACGCAGTATTTT. Its translation: CASSQTASSTDTQYF.